This T cell receptor beta chain was captured in a study of cytomegalovirus exposure and HLA in healthy donors. Per germline, CDR1 KGHSH and CDR2 LQKENI. The germline V and J ends were trimmed by 3 bases and 3 bases, with 6 bases remaining between them. The CDR3 length is 13 residues. PCR was performed using 60 Vbeta and 13 Jbeta primers. The data were produced by immunoSEQ multiplex PCR, yet TCRdb's version contains in-frame clones alone and is incomplete. The table lists 200,000 or so clones, less than 85% of them singletons, with 0.63% in the top ten. Sequenced sample: PBMCs. The chain links TRBV18 to TRBJ2-1; D is ambiguous. The TCR was taken from a young man in good health and CMV-seronegative. The CDR3 loop is CASSPASYNEQFF. CDR3 in DNA: TGTGCCAGCTCACCGGCTAGCTACAATGAGCAGTTCTTC.